The 14 T cell receptor beta chains below come from one sample, sequenced in a study of blood T cells in healthy people across ages. Sample-barcoded 5' priming and a J-beta primer mix drove a second PCR of roughly 6 to 12 cycles. TCRdb called the 5' RACE reads again in MiXCR, with one record for every CDR3 protein. The data show 800,000 to 1,300,000 distinct CDR3 sequences, almost 25% seen once. These data were also filed under a second study, of T cells of mothers and their children.

Sequenced input: blood. Receptors were obtained from a girl aged 2 to 10 in good health.

The V call is TRBV27, the J call TRBJ2-1; unclear D gene. V lost 8 bases and J lost 6, with 5 bases in between. Germline CDR1 and CDR2: MNHEY and SMNVEV (reference sequence). This CDR3 comprises 10 residues. CDR3: CASQGNEQFF. CDR3 sequence (DNA): TGTGCCAGCCAAGGCAATGAGCAGTTCTTC.

This chain uses TRBV24-1 with TRBJ2-5, with TRBD1 as a possible D gene (5 bases). The CDR3 is 14 residues long. V was shortened by 1 base and J by 4 bases, with 9 bases between the two germline ends. Germline V gene sequence: CDR1 KGHDR, CDR2 SFDVKD. The CDR3 nucleotides read TGTGCCACCAGTGATTTCTCAAGGGGAGAGACCCAGTACTTC. Its protein is CATSDFSRGETQYF.

The chain is built from TRBV4-1 and TRBJ2-5; D gene unclear. Between the trimmed V and J ends, which lost 4 bases and 1 base, there was a span of 13 bases. The CDR3 contains 15 residues. Germline assignment: CDR1 MGHRA and CDR2 YSYEKL. The CDR3 DNA reads as TGCGCCAGCAGCCTCGTACTCGGCGTCCAAGAGACCCAGTACTTC. Its protein is CASSLVLGVQETQYF.

With respect to this clonotype: At one end, the junction sequence differs from germline, possibly due to a read error. This sequence joins TRBV12-5 and TRBJ1-1; D gene uncertain. CDR3 size: 14 residues. Germline CDR1 is LGHNT and CDR2 is FRNRAP. The CDR3 is CASGIREIHTDAFF. CDR3 coding DNA: TGTGCTAGTGGAATCCGGGAGATACACACTGACGCTTTCTTT.

A few counts support this clonotype. The gene calls are TRBV12-3 or TRBV12-4 and TRBJ1-2; 7 nucleotides agree with TRBD1. This CDR3 has 14 residues. J lost 5 bases, V lost 6 bases, and 9 bases had no gene match. Here the CDR3 DNA reads TGTGCCAGCAGACATATAGGGGGCGAGTATGGCTACACCTTC. It translates to CASRHIGGEYGYTF.

The chain is built from TRBV11-2 and TRBJ1-1; no firm D call. The germline CDR1 and CDR2 sequences are SGHAT and FQNNGV. V lost 1 base and J lost 11, with 11 bases in between. The length of the CDR3 is 12 residues. CDR3 protein: CASSLGGGLAFF. The CDR3 DNA follows: TGTGCCAGCAGCTTAGGGGGTGGGCTGGCTTTCTTT.

The chain joins TRBV18 to TRBJ1-1; 9 bases map to TRBD1. This CDR3 is 16 amino acids long. V gave up 6 bases and J gave up 1 base; unmatched junction bases: 9. From germline, CDR1 is KGHSH and CDR2 LQKENI. The DNA for the CDR3 is TGTGCCAGCTCGACTTGGACAGGGGCTACGAACACTGAAGCTTTCTTT. It is translated as CASSTWTGATNTEAFF.

This clonotype has a count of ten or more. This sequence joins TRBV7-8 and TRBJ1-5; TRBD1 is a possible D gene (5 bases). This CDR3 region has 15 residues. V was clipped by 1 base and J by 6 bases, with 13 bases between them. CDR1 and CDR2 from the germline V gene are SGHVS and FQNEAQ. CDR3 DNA: TGTGCCAGCAGCTTAGAGGCAGGGATGGGTCAGCCCCAGCATTTT. This gives the protein CASSLEAGMGQPQHF.

This chain connects TRBV5-5 to TRBJ1-2; D not certain. V gave up 0 bases and J gave up 4 bases, with 7 bases separating them. CDR3 length equals 13 residues. Germline V gene lookup returns CDR1 SGHKS and CDR2 YYEKEE (reference sequence). The CDR3: CASSLEPTYGYTF. As DNA, the CDR3 is TGTGCCAGCAGCTTGGAACCCACCTATGGCTACACCTTC.

The chain couples TRBV29-1 to TRBJ1-4; no clear D. This CDR3 spans 12 amino acids. Trimming stripped 7 bases from V and 5 bases from J, with 11 bases between. Germline-derived CDR1 and CDR2 are SQVTM and ANQGSEA. The DNA of the CDR3 is TGCAGCGCCTTGACACCGAATGAAAAACTGTTTTTT. Protein product: CSALTPNEKLFF. Variable domain in full (rest from reference TRBV29-1 and TRBJ1-4): SAVISQKPSRDICQRGTSLTIQCQVDSQVTMMFWYRQQPGQSLTLIATANQGSEATYESGFVIDKFPISRPNLTFSTLTVSNMSPEDSSIYLCSALTPNEKLFFGSGTQLSVL.

This rearrangement joins TRBV7-9 to TRBJ2-5; possible D gene TRBD2, 5 bases. V lost 7 bases and J lost 3, with 12 bases in between. From germline, CDR1 is SEHNR and CDR2 FQNEAQ (reference sequence). CDR3 length: 13 residues. This CDR3 reads CASKPDSKETQYF. The CDR3 DNA reads as TGTGCCAGCAAACCGGACTCGAAAGAGACCCAGTACTTC.

This clonotype was seen only a few times. This chain connects TRBV28 to TRBJ2-7, with D tentatively TRBD1 (5 bases). The germline V gene has CDR1 MDHEN and CDR2 SYDVKM. The CDR3 consists of 15 residues. V dropped 2 bases and J dropped 2 bases, with 13 bases sitting between them. The CDR3 nucleotides read TGTGCCAGCAGTTTAGTTTTTGGGGCGACCTACGAGCAGTACTTC. Translating it yields CASSLVFGATYEQYF.

The sample holds a few counts of this clonotype. V usage is TRBV9 and J usage is TRBJ2-1; tentatively, D is TRBD1 or TRBD2 (6 bases each). V was pared by 1 base and J by 3 bases, with 11 bases between. CDR3 length equals 15 residues. The germline V gene encodes CDR1 SGDLS and CDR2 YYNGEE. This CDR3 is CASSVFGGDYNEQFF. The CDR3, as DNA: TGTGCCAGCAGCGTATTCGGGGGCGACTACAATGAGCAGTTCTTC.

This clonotype was detected only a few times. The chain recombines TRBV29-1 with TRBJ1-1; 10 bases are a match to TRBD1. CDR3 size: 16 residues. Per the germline V gene, CDR1 is SQVTM and CDR2 is ANQGSEA. V lost 0 bases to trimming and J lost 1 base; unmatched junction nucleotides: 5. For the CDR3, the DNA is TGCAGCGTTGAAGAGCCGGGACAGGGGCGGAACACTGAAGCTTTCTTT. This encodes CSVEEPGQGRNTEAFF. The complete variable domain, with remaining parts taken from reference TRBV29-1 and TRBJ1-1, reads SAVISQKPSRDICQRGTSLTIQCQVDSQVTMMFWYRQQPGQSLTLIATANQGSEATYESGFVIDKFPISRPNLTFSTLTVSNMSPEDSSIYLCSVEEPGQGRNTEAFFGQGTRLTVV.